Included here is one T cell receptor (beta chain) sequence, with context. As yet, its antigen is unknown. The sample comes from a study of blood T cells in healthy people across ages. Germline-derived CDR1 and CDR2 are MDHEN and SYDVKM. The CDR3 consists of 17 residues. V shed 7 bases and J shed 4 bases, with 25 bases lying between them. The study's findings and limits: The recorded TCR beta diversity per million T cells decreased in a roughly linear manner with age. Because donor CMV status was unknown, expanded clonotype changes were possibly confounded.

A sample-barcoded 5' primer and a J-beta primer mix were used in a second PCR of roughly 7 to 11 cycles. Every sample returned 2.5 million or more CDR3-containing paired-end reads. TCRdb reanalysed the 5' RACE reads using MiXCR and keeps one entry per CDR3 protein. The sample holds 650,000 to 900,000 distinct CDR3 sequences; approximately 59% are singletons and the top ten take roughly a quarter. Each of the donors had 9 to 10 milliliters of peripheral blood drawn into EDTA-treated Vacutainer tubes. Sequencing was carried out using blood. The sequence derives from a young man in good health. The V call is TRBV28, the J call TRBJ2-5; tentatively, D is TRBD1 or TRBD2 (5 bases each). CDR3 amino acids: CASNYVRQGRDRETQYF. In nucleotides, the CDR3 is TGTGCCAGCAATTACGTGCGCCAGGGTAGGGACCGAGAGACCCAGTACTTC.